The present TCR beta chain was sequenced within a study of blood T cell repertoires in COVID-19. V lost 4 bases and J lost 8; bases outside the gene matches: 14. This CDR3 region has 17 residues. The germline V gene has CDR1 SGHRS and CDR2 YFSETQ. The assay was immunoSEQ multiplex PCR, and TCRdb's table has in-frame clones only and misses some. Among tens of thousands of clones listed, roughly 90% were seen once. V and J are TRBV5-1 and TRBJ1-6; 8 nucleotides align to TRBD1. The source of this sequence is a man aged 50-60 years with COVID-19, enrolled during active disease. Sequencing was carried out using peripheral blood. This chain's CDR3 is CASSHGTGFPGDSPLHF. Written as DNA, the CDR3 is TGCGCCAGCAGCCACGGGACAGGTTTTCCTGGAGATTCACCCCTCCACTTT.